These 16 T cell receptor beta chains came from one sample sequenced in a study of radiation and T cells in renal cell carcinoma. Some clones are missing from TCRdb's copy, which holds only in-frame ones; the method was immunoSEQ multiplex PCR. Among more than 15,000 clones listed, approximately 62% were seen once. Treatment indicated: treatment-naive control, cytoreductive nephrectomy. The source material was tumor tissue, sampled from a patient whose treatment was nephrectomy without radiotherapy. Receptor source: a man aged 45-60 years with renal cell carcinoma.

The chain combines TRBV5-6 with TRBJ2-3; 8 bases match TRBD2. The V gene's germline CDR1 is SGHDT and CDR2 YYEEEE. Germline trimming cut 5 bases from V and 0 bases from J; bases unmatched to any gene: 5. CDR3 length: 15 amino acids. In DNA form, the CDR3 reads TGTGCCAGCAGTTTCGGACTAGCTAGCACAGATACGCAGTATTTT. It encodes CASSFGLASTDTQYF. Looking up the rest from reference TRBV5-6 and TRBJ2-3 gives the full variable domain: DAGVTQSPTHLIKTRGQQVTLRCSPKSGHDTVSWYQQALGQGPQFIFQYYEEEERQRGNFPDRFSGHQFPNYSSELNVNALLLGDSALYLCASSFGLASTDTQYFGPGTRLTVL.

The CDR3 DNA sequence: TGTGCCATCAGTGAGACGGGCAGGACCTATGGCTACACCTTC. This translates into CAISETGRTYGYTF. The chain has TRBV10-3 and TRBJ1-2; D remains ambiguous. Looked up from germline, CDR1 is ENHRY and CDR2 is SYGVKD. The CDR3 length is 14 residues. Trimming cost V 2 bases and J 4 bases, with 11 bases left between them.

By share, this clone ranks as medium-sized (0.01 to 0.1%). V and J are TRBV7-9 and TRBJ1-1, with 7 bases identical to TRBD1. The V and J ends lost 5 bases and 5 bases, in that order; junction bases with no gene match: 8. This CDR3 is 14 amino acids long. Looked up from germline, CDR1 is SEHNR and CDR2 is FQNEAQ (reference sequence). The CDR3 coding sequence is TGTGCCAGCAGCCGAGACAGGGTGTGGACTGAAGCTTTCTTT. Translating it yields CASSRDRVWTEAFF.

This rearrangement joins TRBV27 to TRBJ1-1; a weak D match, TRBD1 (6 bases). The CDR3 extends over 14 amino acids. Germline V lookup: CDR1 MNHEY, CDR2 SMNVEV (reference sequence). V shed 3 bases and J shed 4 bases, with 12 bases lying between them. The CDR3 is CASSFSGAGTEAFF. The CDR3 DNA follows: TGTGCCAGCAGTTTCTCGGGGGCCGGCACTGAAGCTTTCTTT.

The chain recombines TRBV9 with TRBJ1-1, with 8 bases aligning to TRBD1. The V segment lost 0 bases and the J segment 4 bases; nucleotides outside the gene matches: 5. CDR1 and CDR2 (germline): SGDLS, YYNGEE. CDR3 length: 15 amino acids. This CDR3 reads CASSVGQGARTEAFF. DNA for the CDR3: TGTGCCAGCAGCGTAGGGCAGGGGGCGCGCACTGAAGCTTTCTTT.

V and J are TRBV14 and TRBJ2-7; D uncertain. The CDR3 contains 14 residues. Germline V gene sequence: CDR1 SGHDN, CDR2 FVKESK. V was pared by 4 bases and J by 6 bases, with 16 bases between. CDR3 amino acids: CASSPAGRSREQYF. The DNA of the CDR3 is TGTGCCAGCAGCCCGGCCGGACGGTCGCGCGAGCAGTACTTC.

The rearrangement joins TRBV7-2 to TRBJ2-5, with D uncertain. The V gene's germline CDR1 is SGHTA and CDR2 FQGNSA. V gave up 5 bases and J gave up 5 bases, with 12 bases separating them. This CDR3 is built from 13 residues. CDR3 residues: CASSPHLSETQYF. As DNA, the CDR3 is TGTGCCAGCAGCCCCCATCTCTCGGAGACCCAGTACTTC.

The gene calls are TRBV19 and TRBJ1-3; D not certain. Germline-derived CDR1 and CDR2 are LNHDA and SQIVND (reference sequence). The V end was cut by 4 bases, the J end by 3 bases, with 4 bases between. The CDR3 spans 12 residues. The CDR3, as DNA: TGTGCCAGTAGTACTGATGGAAACACCATATATTTT. It yields the protein CASSTDGNTIYF.

The count of this clone is one. CDR3 region: CAISEGTSGGSDTQYF. The CDR3 DNA follows: TGTGCCATCAGTGAGGGGACTAGCGGGGGGTCAGATACGCAGTATTTT. The genes are TRBV10-3 and TRBJ2-3; 15 bases are shared with TRBD2. Per the germline V gene, CDR1 is ENHRY and CDR2 is SYGVKD. Trimming at V came to 2 bases and at J to 4 bases, leaving 1 base not matched to a gene. This CDR3 is built from 16 residues.

The chain employs TRBV6-4 and TRBJ2-2, with 7 bases lining up with TRBD2. This CDR3 region has 15 residues. V shed 5 bases, J shed 0 bases, and the junction held 3 bases outside the gene matches. Looked up from germline, CDR1 is MRHNA and CDR2 is SNTAGT. CDR3: CASSRLAANTGELFF. The CDR3 nucleotides read TGTGCCAGCAGTAGGCTAGCGGCGAACACCGGGGAGCTGTTTTTT.

A few counts support this clone. The V gene is TRBV5-6, the J gene TRBJ1-1; 8 positions match TRBD1. Germline CDR1 SGHDT, CDR2 YYEEEE. After removal of 3 bases from V and 4 bases from J, the junction contained 2 bases not matched to a gene. CDR3 size: 13 residues. The CDR3: CASSSTGGTEAFF. As DNA, the CDR3 is TGTGCCAGCAGCTCCACAGGGGGCACTGAAGCTTTCTTT.

The rearrangement uses TRBV4-3 and TRBJ2-5; 9 bases align to TRBD1. The germline V gene has CDR1 LGHNA and CDR2 YSLEER. The CDR3 is 18 residues long. Trimming removed 3 bases from V and 4 bases from J; junction bases left unmatched: 15. The CDR3 coding sequence is TGCGCCAGCAGCCAGGGCGCTCCGGGACAGGGAGGTGGAGAGACCCAGTACTTC. Translated: CASSQGAPGQGGGETQYF.

The V and J genes are TRBV7-3 and TRBJ1-1, with D possibly being TRBD1 (5 bases). This CDR3 spans 13 amino acids. Germline V gene sequence: CDR1 SGHTA, CDR2 FQGTGA. V lost 5 bases, J lost 11 bases, and 18 bases lay in between. CDR3 bases: TGTGCCAGCAGCCCGGAAATCCCAGGGAAGGCTTTCTTT. Its protein product is CASSPEIPGKAFF. The full variable domain, completed using reference TRBV7-3 and TRBJ1-1, is GAGVSQTPSNKVTEKGKYVELRCDPISGHTALYWYRQSLGQGPEFLIYFQGTGAADDSGLPNDRFFAVRPEGSVSTLKIQRTERGDSAVYLCASSPEIPGKAFFGQGTRLTVV.

The chain recombines TRBV27 with TRBJ1-2, with 9 nucleotides matching TRBD1. The V gene's germline CDR1 is MNHEY and CDR2 SMNVEV (reference sequence). Trimming cost V 7 bases and J 6 bases; bases outside gene matches: 12. This CDR3 has 15 residues. For the CDR3, the DNA is TGTGCCAGCACGGGACAGGGAAGTAGAGTAGATGGCTACACCTTC. Its translation: CASTGQGSRVDGYTF.

CDR3 sequence: CASSHYSTGAPTDTQYF. CDR3 sequence (DNA): TGCGCCAGCAGCCACTATTCGACAGGGGCTCCGACAGATACGCAGTATTTT. The V call is TRBV4-1, the J call TRBJ2-3, with TRBD1 matching over 8 bases. V dropped 3 bases and J dropped 3; count of bases not matched to a gene: 11. Germline V gene data show CDR1 as MGHRA and CDR2 as YSYEKL. This CDR3 region has 17 residues.

V usage is TRBV9 and J usage is TRBJ2-3; 13 nucleotides line up with TRBD2. Germline V gene lookup returns CDR1 SGDLS and CDR2 YYNGEE. The CDR3 is made up of 16 amino acids. The V segment lost 4 bases and the J segment 4 bases; nucleotides outside the gene matches: 6. The CDR3 reads CASSPLAGGGADTQYF. In DNA, the CDR3 is TGTGCCAGCAGCCCACTAGCGGGAGGGGGAGCAGATACGCAGTATTTT.